This TCR beta chain stems from a study of cytomegalovirus exposure and HLA in healthy donors. Concerning this clone itself: Its specificity is unknown. Compared with germline, one end of the junction differs, possibly owing to a read error.

The PCR had 60 Vbeta and 13 Jbeta primers. Generated by immunoSEQ multiplex PCR, the TCRdb table keeps only in-frame clones and is missing some. The data show around 67,000 clones, approximately 80% seen once. Study findings and constraints: Researchers catalogued 150 or so TCR beta chains as cytomegalovirus-associated. Follow-up analysis seemed to connect common viral pathogens with several of the most significant clusters identified.

The CDR3 spans 14 residues. Germline assignment: CDR1 SSHAT and CDR2 FNYEAQ (reference sequence). Sample: PBMCs. V and J are TRBV7-7 and TRBJ2-7; TRBD2 aligns across 9 bases. This sequence originates from a young man in good health and CMV-seropositive. CDR3 in amino acids: CASSPTWTSDEQYF. CDR3 DNA sequence: TGTGCTAGCAGCCCAACCTGGACTAGCGACGAGCAGTACTTC.